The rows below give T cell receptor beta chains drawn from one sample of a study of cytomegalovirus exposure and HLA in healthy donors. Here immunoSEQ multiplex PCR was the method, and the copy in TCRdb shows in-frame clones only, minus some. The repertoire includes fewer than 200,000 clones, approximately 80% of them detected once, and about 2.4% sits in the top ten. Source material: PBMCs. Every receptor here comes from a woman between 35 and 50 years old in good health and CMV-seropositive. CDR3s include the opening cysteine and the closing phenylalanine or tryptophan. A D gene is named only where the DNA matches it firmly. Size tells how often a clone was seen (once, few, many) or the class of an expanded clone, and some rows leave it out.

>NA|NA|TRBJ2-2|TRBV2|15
CASLGLGSPTGELFF
TGTGCCAGCCTGGGACTTGGGTCGCCCACCGGGGAGCTGTTTTTT
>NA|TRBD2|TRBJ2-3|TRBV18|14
CATARTSGTDTQYF
TGTGCCACAGCCCGGACTAGCGGCACAGATACGCAGTATTTT
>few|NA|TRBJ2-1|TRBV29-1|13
CSAEDRRGLEQFF
TGCAGCGCCGAAGACCGAAGAGGTTTAGAGCAGTTCTTC
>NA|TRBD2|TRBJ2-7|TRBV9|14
CASSTQREGYEQYF
TGTGCCAGCAGCACTCAGCGGGAGGGCTACGAGCAGTACTTC
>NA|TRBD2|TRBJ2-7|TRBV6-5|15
CASSYGTSGGYEQYF
TGTGCCAGCAGTTACGGTACTAGCGGGGGCTACGAGCAGTACTTC
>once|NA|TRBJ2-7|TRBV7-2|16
CASSQTKGGDNYEQYF
TGTGCCAGCAGTCAAACCAAGGGGGGGGATAACTACGAGCAGTACTTC
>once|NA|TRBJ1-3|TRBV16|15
CASSPFEGFGNTIYF
TGTGCCAGCAGCCCCTTCGAGGGCTTCGGAAACACCATATATTTT
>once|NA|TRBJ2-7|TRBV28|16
CASSFLGLSSSYEQYF
TGTGCCAGCAGTTTCCTCGGACTATCGAGCTCCTACGAGCAGTACTTC
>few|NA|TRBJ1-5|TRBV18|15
CASSPTQGSGQPQHF
TGTGCCAGCTCACCTACACAGGGATCGGGTCAGCCCCAGCATTTT
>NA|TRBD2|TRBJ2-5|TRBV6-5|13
CASAGDPLETQYF
TGTGCCAGCGCGGGGGATCCCCTAGAGACCCAGTACTTC
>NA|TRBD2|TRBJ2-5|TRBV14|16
CASSTGAGGRVETQYF
TGTGCCAGCAGCACAGGAGCGGGGGGGCGCGTAGAGACCCAGTACTTC
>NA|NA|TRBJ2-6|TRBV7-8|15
CASSPTSSGANVLTF
TGTGCCAGCAGCCCCACCAGCTCTGGGGCCAACGTCCTGACTTTC
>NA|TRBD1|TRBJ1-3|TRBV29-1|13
CSVQDRTRNTIYF
TGCAGCGTGCAGGACAGGACGAGGAACACCATATATTTT
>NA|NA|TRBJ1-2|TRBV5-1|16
CASSLEGGADLPGYTF
TGCGCCAGCAGCTTGGAGGGGGGGGCGGACCTCCCCGGCTACACCTTC
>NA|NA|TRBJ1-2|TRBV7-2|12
CASSPVNYGYTF
TGTGCCAGCAGCCCTGTAAACTATGGCTACACCTTC
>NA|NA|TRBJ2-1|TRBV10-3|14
CAISVWTDYNEQFF
TGTGCCATCAGTGTTTGGACAGACTACAATGAGCAGTTCTTC
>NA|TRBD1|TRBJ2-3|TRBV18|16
CASSPRSGQSTDTQYF
TGTGCCAGCTCACCAAGGTCGGGACAGTCCACAGATACGCAGTATTTT
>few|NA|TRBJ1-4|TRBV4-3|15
CASSQDSEGDEKLFF
TGCGCCAGCAGCCAAGATTCCGAGGGCGATGAAAAACTGTTTTTT
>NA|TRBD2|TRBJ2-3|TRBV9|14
CASSVGGAGDTQYF
TGTGCCAGCAGCGTCGGGGGGGCCGGGGATACGCAGTATTTT
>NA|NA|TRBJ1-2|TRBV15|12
CATSRDQGLGTF
TGTGCCACCAGCAGAGATCAGGGGCTGGGGACCTTC
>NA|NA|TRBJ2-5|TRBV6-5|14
CASTNGVGRETQYF
TGTGCCAGCACCAACGGTGTAGGGAGAGAGACCCAGTACTTC
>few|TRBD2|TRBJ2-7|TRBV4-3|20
CASSLPRDRGGLAGIPEQYF
TGCGCCAGCAGCCTCCCTCGGGACAGGGGTGGACTAGCGGGAATCCCCGAGCAGTACTTC
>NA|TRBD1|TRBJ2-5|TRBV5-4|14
CASSQQGAAETQYF
TGTGCCAGCAGCCAACAGGGGGCAGCAGAGACCCAGTACTTC
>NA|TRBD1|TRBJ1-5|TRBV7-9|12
CASSQGDQPQHF
TGTGCCAGCAGTCAGGGGGACCAGCCCCAGCATTTT
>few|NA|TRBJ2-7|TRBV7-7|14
CASSLTQNSYEQYF
TGTGCCAGCAGCTTGACTCAGAACTCCTACGAGCAGTACTTC
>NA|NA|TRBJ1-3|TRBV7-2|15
CASSLQGYSGNTIYF
TGTGCCAGCAGCTTACAGGGGTACAGTGGAAACACCATATATTTT
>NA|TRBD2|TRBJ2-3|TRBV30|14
CAWGGGRAKDTQYF
TGTGCCTGGGGGGGCGGGAGGGCCAAAGATACGCAGTATTTT
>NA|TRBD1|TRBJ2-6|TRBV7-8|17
CASSLDNRGSGANVLTF
TGTGCCAGCAGCTTAGATAACAGGGGCTCTGGGGCCAACGTCCTGACTTTC
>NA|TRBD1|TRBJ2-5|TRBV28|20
CASSLYQRQGISSFGETQYF
TGTGCCAGCAGTTTATACCAAAGACAGGGTATCTCGAGTTTTGGAGAGACCCAGTACTTC
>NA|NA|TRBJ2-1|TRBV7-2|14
CASSTLRGAGEQFF
TGTGCCAGCAGTACTCTTCGGGGGGCCGGTGAGCAGTTCTTC
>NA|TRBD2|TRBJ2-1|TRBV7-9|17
CASSLGTSGGSTNEQFF
TGTGCCAGCAGCCTCGGGACTAGCGGGGGGTCAACTAATGAGCAGTTCTTC
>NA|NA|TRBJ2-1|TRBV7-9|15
CASSPPGRRSNEQFF
TGTGCCAGCAGCCCCCCGGGTCGTAGGAGCAATGAGCAGTTCTTC
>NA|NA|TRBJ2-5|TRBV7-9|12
CASTGDQETQYF
TGTGCCAGCACGGGGGATCAAGAGACCCAGTACTTC
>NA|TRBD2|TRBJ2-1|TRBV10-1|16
CASSDRRGSSYNEQFF
TGCGCCAGCAGTGATAGGCGGGGGAGCTCCTACAATGAGCAGTTCTTC